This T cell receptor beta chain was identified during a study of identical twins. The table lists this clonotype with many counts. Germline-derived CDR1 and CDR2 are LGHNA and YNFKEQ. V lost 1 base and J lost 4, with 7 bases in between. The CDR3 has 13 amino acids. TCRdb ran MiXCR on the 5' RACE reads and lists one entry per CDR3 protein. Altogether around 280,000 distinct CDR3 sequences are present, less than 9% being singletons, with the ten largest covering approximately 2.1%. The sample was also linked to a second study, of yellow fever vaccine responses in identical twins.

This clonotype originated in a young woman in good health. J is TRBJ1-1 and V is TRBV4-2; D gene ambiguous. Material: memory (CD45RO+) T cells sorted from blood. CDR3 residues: CASSQVLGTEAFF. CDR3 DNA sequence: TGTGCCAGCAGCCAAGTCCTTGGCACTGAAGCTTTCTTT.